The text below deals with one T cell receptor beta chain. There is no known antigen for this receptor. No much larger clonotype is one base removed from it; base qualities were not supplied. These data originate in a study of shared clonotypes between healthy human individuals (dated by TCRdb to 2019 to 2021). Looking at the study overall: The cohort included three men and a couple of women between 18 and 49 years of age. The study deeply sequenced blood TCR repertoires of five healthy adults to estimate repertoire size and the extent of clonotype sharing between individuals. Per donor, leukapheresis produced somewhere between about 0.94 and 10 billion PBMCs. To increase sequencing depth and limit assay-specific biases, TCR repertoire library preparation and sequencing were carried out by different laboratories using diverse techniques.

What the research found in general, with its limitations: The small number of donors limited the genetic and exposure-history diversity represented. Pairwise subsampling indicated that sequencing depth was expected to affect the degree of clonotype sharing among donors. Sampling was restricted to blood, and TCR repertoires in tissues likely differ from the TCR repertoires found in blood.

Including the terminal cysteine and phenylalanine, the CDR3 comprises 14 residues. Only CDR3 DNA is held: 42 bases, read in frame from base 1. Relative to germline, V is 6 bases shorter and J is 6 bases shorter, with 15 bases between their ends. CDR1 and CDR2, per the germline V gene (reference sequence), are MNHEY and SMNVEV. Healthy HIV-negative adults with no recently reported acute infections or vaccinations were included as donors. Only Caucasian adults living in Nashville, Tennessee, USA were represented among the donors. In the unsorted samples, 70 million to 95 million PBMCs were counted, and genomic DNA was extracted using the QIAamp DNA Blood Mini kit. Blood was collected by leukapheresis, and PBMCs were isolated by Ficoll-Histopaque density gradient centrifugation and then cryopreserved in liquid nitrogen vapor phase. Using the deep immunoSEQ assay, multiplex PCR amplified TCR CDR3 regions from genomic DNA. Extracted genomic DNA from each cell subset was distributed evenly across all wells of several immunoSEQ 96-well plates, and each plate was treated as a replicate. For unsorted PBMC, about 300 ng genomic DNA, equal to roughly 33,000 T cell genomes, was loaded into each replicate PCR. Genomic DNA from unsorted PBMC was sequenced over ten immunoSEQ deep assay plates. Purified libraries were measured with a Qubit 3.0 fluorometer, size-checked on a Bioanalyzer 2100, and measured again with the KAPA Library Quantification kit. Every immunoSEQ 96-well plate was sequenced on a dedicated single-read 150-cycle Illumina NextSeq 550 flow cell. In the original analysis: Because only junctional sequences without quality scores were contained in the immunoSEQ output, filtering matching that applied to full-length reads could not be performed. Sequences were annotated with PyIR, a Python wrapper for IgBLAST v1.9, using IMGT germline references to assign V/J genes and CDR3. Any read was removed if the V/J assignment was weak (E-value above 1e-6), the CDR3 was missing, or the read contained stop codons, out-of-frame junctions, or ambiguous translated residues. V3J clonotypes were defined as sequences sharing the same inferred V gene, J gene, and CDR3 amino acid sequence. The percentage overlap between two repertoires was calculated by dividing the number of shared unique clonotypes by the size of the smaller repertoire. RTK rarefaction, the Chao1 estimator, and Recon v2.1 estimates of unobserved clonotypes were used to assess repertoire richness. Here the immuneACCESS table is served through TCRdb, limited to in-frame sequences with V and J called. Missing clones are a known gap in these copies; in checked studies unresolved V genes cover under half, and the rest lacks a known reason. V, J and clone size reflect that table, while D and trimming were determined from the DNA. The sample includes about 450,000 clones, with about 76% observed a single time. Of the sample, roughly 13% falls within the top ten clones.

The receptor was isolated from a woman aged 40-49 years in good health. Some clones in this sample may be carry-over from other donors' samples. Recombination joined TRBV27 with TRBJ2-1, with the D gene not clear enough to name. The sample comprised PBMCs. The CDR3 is CASSLDRTPNEQFF. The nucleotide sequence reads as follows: TGTGCCAGCAGCCTAGATCGGACCCCCAATGAGCAGTTCTTC.